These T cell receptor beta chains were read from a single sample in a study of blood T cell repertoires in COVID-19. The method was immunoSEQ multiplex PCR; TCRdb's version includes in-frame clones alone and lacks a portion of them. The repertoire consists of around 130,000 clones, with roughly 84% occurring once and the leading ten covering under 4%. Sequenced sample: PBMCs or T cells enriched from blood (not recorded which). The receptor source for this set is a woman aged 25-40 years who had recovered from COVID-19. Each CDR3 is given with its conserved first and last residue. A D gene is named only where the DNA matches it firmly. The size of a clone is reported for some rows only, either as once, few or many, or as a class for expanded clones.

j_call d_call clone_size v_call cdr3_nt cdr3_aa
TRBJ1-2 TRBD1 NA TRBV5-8 TGTGCCAGCAGCTTGGACCGGACAGGGTCCTATGGCTACACCTTC CASSLDRTGSYGYTF
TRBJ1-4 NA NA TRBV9 TGTGCCAGCAGCTTAGGGACGGGGATGTATGAAAAACTGTTTTTT CASSLGTGMYEKLFF
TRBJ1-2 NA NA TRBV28 TGTGCCAGCAGTTTGGCACAGCCCTATGGCTACACCTTC CASSLAQPYGYTF
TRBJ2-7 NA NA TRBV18 TGTGCCAGCCACGGACAGCCCTCCTACGAGCAGTACTTC CASHGQPSYEQYF
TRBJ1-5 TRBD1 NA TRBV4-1 TGCGCCAGCAGCCAAGAGGTCAGGGGGGATAATCAGCCCCAGCATTTT CASSQEVRGDNQPQHF
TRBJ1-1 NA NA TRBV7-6 TGTGCCAGCAGCTCGGTCCCATCAGGTGGTGGAGGCACTGAAGCTTTCTTT CASSSVPSGGGGTEAFF
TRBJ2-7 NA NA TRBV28 TGTGCCAGCTCAGGGGCAGGGTTGGGCTCCTACGAGCAGTACTTC CASSGAGLGSYEQYF
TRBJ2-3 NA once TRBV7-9 TGTGCCAGCAGCTTAGTCGGGAGCGGTCCAGATACGCAGTATTTT CASSLVGSGPDTQYF
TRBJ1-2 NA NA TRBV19 TGTGCCAGTAGTACTCGGTCGGATGGCTACACCTTC CASSTRSDGYTF
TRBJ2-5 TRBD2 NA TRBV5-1 TGCGCCAGCAGCTCAACTATAGCGGGAGGCGTAGAGACCCAGTACTTC CASSSTIAGGVETQYF
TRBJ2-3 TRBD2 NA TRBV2 TGTGCCAGCAGTAAACTAGCGGGAGCAGATACGCAGTATTTT CASSKLAGADTQYF
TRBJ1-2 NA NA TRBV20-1 TGCAGTGCTGACGGAGCATATGGCTACACCTTC CSADGAYGYTF
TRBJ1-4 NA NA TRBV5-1 TGCGCCAGCAGCCCGACAGTTCCGAATGAAAAACTGTTTTTT CASSPTVPNEKLFF
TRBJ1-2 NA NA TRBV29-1 TGCAGCGTTGAATTGATGGACAGCAACTATGGCTACACCTTC CSVELMDSNYGYTF
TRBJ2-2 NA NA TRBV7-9 TGTGCCAGCAGCCCCGGGACTCCCAGCGGGGAGCTGTTTTTT CASSPGTPSGELFF
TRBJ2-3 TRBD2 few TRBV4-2 TGTGCCAGCACCATTAGGGCGGGAGGTTCAGATACGCAGTATTTT CASTIRAGGSDTQYF
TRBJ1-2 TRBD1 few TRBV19 TGTGCCAGCACTGACAGGGGCGCTAACTATGGCTACACCTTC CASTDRGANYGYTF
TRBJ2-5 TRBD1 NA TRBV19 TGTGCCAGTAGTTCTGAGACAGGGTTCGGTGAGACCCAGTACTTC CASSSETGFGETQYF
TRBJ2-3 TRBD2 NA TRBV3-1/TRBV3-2 TGTGCCAGCAGCCGGAGACTAGCGGGCACAGATACGCAGTATTTT CASSRRLAGTDTQYF
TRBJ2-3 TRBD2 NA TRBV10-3 TGTGCCATCAGTGAGTCGTTAAACCCCACTAGCGCCCCAGGGACAGATACGCAGTATTTT CAISESLNPTSAPGTDTQYF
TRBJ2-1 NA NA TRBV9 TGTGCCAGCAGCGCGGAGGGCGTCCTCTACAATGAGCAGTTCTTC CASSAEGVLYNEQFF
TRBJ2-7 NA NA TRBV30 TGTGCCTGGAGTTGGGGGCGGGGGTCCGAGCAGTACTTC CAWSWGRGSEQYF
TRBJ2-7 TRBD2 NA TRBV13 TGTGCCAGCAGCTTAAGGGGCGGGAGAGTGGACGAGCAGTACTTC CASSLRGGRVDEQYF
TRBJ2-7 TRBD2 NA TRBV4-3 TGCGCCAGCAGCCAATGGCGGGAGGATTACGAGCAGTACTTC CASSQWREDYEQYF
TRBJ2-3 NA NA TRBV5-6 TGTGCCAGCAGCTTGCGCCAGGGGCTAAGCACAGATACGCAGTATTTT CASSLRQGLSTDTQYF
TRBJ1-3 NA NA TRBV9 TGTGCCAGCAGCGGATCGGGGGGATCTGGAAACACCATATATTTT CASSGSGGSGNTIYF
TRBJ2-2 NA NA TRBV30 TGTGCCTGGAGTGTGGAGCTGAACACCGGGGAGCTGTTTTTT CAWSVELNTGELFF
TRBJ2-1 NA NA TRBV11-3 TGTGCCAGCAGCTTATCAGGGGTTAGCGGGTCTGAGCAGTTCTTC CASSLSGVSGSEQFF
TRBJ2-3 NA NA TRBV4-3 TGCGCCAGCAGCCAAGGTTTCAGGGTGGGGGATACGCAGTATTTT CASSQGFRVGDTQYF
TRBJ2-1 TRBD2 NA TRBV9 TGTGCCAGCACCCCGGGACTAGCGAACAATGAGCAGTTCTTC CASTPGLANNEQFF
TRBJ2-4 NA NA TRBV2 TGTGCCAGCAGTGAACCCGGACTACTAGCCAAAAACATTCAGTACTTC CASSEPGLLAKNIQYF
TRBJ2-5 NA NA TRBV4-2 TGTGCCAGCAGCCAACGAGGTACGGAAGAGACCCAGTACTTC CASSQRGTEETQYF
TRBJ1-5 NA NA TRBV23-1 TGCGCCAGCAGTCATGCCAGGATGAGATACGGCAATCAGCCCCAGCATTTT CASSHARMRYGNQPQHF
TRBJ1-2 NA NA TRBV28 TGTGCCAGCAGTTTATCCGCCAGGGGCTATGGCTACACCTTC CASSLSARGYGYTF
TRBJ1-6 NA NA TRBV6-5 TGTGCCAGCAGTTACTATAGGGGTTCACCCCTCCACTTT CASSYYRGSPLHF
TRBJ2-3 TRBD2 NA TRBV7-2 TGTGCCAGCAGCTCCGGGACTAGCGGGAGGGCTAGGGATACGCAGTATTTT CASSSGTSGRARDTQYF
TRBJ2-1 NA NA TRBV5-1 TGCGCCAGCAGCTTGGTGGCAGGGCAAAATGAGCAGTTCTTC CASSLVAGQNEQFF